This T cell receptor (beta chain) is from a study of Graves' ophthalmopathy and Graves' hyperthyroidism. Stable hyperthyroidism referred to disease that showed no ophthalmopathy within 18 months of follow-up. The PBMCs originated from more than 8 ml of fresh peripheral blood. Trimming cost V 6 bases and J 5 bases; bases outside gene matches: 11. The CDR3 is 14 residues long. Germline V gene data show CDR1 as SGHRS and CDR2 as YFSETQ. The authors amplified TCR beta CDR3 regions, and they did so from RNA transcripts for repertoire sequencing. RT-PCR with HTBI primers came first, then second-round multiplex PCR. TCRdb re-derived calls from the multiplex PCR reads in MiXCR, one entry per CDR3 protein. Of about 420,000 distinct CDR3 sequences in the sample, approximately 21% were seen once.

The chain links TRBV5-1 to TRBJ2-7, with TRBD1 matching over 7 bases. The sequenced sample was peripheral blood. The TCR was taken from a woman under 30 with stable Graves' hyperthyroidism. The CDR3 is CASNNNRGRNEQYF. DNA for the CDR3: TGCGCCAGCAACAACAACAGGGGACGGAACGAGCAGTACTTC.